The table lists the clone carrying this T cell receptor (beta chain) with a few counts. Its target is not known. The same CDR3 also results from other DNA sequences found in this sample. Sample treatment: approximately 18 received Ad26.COV2.S at low or high dose, single or two shots; a few received placebo; per-sample allocation not given. All samples were drawn on day 63, counting from the first vaccine or placebo injection. This adult donor, from Boston, was 18-55 years old. These data come from a study of Ad26.COV2.S vaccination and SARS-CoV-2 variants. Study-wide context: The vaccine Ad26.COV2.S was put into the muscle once, or twice with 56 days between.

The method was immunoSEQ multiplex PCR; TCRdb's version includes in-frame clones alone and lacks a portion of them. Of approximately 450,000 clones in the sample, more than 80% were seen once. With 3 bases removed from V and 1 base from J, the gap between germline ends came to 6 bases. This CDR3 region has 13 residues. Germline V gene data show CDR1 as LNHDA and CDR2 as SQIVND (reference sequence). Study-wide results and caveats: Ad26.COV2.S recipients had broader spike-specific TCRs (P = 0.0014).

The V and J genes are TRBV19 and TRBJ1-1; D gene unclear. The source was peripheral blood, collected in a trial of Ad26.COV2.S vaccine versus placebo. This receptor was obtained from a person between 18 and 60 years old who received the Ad26.COV2.S COVID-19 vaccine or a placebo. In DNA, the CDR3 is TGTGCCAGTAGTATCGTCAGGAACACTGAAGCTTTCTTT. Translation: CASSIVRNTEAFF.